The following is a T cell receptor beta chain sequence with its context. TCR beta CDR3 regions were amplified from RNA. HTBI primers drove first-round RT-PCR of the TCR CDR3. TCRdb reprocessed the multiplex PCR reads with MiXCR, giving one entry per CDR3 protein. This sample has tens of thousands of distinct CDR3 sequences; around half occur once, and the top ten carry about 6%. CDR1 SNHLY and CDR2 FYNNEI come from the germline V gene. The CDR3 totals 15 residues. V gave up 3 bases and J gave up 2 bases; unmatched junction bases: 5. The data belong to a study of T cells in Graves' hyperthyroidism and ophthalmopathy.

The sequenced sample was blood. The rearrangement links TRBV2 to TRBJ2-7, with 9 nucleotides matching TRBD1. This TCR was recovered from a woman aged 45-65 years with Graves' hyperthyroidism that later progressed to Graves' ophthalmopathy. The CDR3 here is CASSELGQGPYEQYF. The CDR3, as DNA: TGTGCCAGCAGTGAGTTGGGACAGGGACCCTACGAGCAGTACTTC.